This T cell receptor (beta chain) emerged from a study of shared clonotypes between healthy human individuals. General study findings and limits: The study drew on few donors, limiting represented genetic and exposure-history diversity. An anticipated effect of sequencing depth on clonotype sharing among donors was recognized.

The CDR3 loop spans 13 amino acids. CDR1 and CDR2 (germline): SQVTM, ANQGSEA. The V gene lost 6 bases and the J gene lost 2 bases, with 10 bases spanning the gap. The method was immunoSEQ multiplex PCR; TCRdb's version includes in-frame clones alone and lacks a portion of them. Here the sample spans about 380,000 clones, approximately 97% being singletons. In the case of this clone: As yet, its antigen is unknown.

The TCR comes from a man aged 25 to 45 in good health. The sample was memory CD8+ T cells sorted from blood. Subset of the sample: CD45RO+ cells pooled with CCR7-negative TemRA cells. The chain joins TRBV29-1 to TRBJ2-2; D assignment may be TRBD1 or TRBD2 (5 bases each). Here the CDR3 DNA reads TGCAGCGTGGGGGACGGAAACACCGGGGAGCTGTTTTTT. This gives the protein CSVGDGNTGELFF.